This record covers a single T cell receptor (beta chain). The iRepertoire nested amplicon-rescue multiplex PCR amplified TCR alpha and beta CDR3s from RNA. For one-step reverse transcription and amplification, about 90-400 ng of tissue mRNA or PBMC total RNA was used. TCRdb redid the calling of the multiplex PCR reads with MiXCR, one entry per CDR3 protein. The profile shows under 200,000 distinct CDR3 sequences, roughly a third of them singletons. The CDR3 loop spans 21 amino acids. Germline V gene data show CDR1 as LGHDT and CDR2 as YNNKEL (reference sequence). After removal of 1 base from V and 1 base from J, the junction contained 17 bases not matched to a gene. The data are from a study of glioma-infiltrating T cells.

The V call is TRBV3-1, the J call TRBJ2-2, with 8 bases that match TRBD2. This TCR came from a human donor with low-grade glioma or glioblastoma, undergoing nonglioma brain surgery, or in good health (not recorded which). Sequencing used glioma tissue, nonneoplastic brain tissue, or PBMCs (not recorded which). The DNA for the CDR3 is TGTGCCAGCAGCCAAGTAAATAGGCGACTAGCGAGCCATCGGAACACCGGGGAGCTGTTTTTT. Its protein product is CASSQVNRRLASHRNTGELFF.